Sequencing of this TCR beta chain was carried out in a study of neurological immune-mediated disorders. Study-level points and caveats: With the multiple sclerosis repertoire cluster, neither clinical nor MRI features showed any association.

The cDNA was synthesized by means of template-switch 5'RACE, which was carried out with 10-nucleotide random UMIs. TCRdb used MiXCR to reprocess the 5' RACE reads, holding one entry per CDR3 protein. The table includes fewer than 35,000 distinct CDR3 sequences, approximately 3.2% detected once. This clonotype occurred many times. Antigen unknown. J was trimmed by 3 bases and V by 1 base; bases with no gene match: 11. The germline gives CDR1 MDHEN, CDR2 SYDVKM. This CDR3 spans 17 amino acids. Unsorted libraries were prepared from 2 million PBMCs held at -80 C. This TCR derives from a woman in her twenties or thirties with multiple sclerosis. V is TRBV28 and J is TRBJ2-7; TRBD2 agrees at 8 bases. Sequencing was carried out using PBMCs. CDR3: CASSLYYVAGGNYEQYF. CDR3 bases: TGTGCCAGCAGTTTATATTATGTGGCGGGAGGAAACTACGAGCAGTACTTC.